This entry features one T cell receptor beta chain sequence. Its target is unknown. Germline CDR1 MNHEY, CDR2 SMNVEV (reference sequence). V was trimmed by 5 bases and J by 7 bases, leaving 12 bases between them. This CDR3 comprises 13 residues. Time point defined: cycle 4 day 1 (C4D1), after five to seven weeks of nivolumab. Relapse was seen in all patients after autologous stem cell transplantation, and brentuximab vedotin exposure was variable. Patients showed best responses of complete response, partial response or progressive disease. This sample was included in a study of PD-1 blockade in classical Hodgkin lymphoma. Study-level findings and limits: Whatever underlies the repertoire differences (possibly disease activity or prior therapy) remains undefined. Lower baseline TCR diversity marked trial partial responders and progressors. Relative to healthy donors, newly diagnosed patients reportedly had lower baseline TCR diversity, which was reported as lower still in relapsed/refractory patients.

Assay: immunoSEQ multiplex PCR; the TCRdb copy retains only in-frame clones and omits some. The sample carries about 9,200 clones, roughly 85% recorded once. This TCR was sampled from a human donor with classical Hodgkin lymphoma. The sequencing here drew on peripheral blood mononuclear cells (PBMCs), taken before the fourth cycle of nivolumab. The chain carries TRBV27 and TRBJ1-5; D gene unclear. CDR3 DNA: TGTGCCAGCAGTATGGACTTCGGCCAGCCCCAGCATTTT. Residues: CASSMDFGQPQHF.